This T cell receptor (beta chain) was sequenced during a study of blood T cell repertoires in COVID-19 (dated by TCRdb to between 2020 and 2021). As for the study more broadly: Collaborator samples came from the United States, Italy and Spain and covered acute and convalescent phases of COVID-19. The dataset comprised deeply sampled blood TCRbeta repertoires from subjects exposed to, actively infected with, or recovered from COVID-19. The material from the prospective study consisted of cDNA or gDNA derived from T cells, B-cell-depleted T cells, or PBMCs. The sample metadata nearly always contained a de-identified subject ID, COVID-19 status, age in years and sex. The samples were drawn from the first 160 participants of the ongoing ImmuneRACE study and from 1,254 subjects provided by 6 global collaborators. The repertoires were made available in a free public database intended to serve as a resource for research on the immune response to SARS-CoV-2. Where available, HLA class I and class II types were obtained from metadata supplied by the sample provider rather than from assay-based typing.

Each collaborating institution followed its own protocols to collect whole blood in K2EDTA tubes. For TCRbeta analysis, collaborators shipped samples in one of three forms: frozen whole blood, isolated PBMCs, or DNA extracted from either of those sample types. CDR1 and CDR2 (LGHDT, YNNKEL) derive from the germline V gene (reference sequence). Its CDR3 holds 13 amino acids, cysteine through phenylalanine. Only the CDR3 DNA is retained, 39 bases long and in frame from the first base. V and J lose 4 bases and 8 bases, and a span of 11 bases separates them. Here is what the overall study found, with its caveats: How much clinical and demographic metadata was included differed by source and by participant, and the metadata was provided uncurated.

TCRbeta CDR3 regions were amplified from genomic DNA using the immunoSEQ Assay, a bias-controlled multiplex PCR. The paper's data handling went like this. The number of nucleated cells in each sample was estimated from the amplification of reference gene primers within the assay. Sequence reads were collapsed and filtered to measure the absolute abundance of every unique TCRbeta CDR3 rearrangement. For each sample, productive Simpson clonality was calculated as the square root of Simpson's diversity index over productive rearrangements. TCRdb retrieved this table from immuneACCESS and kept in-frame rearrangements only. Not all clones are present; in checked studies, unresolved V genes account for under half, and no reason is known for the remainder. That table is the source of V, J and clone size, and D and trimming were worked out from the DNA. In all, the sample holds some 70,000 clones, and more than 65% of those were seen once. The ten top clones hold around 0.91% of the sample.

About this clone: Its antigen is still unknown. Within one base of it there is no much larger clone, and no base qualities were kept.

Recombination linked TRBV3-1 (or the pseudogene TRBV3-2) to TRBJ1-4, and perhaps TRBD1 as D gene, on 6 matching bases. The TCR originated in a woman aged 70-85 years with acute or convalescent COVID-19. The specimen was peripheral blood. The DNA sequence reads TGTGCCAGCAGCCCCCGCAGGGGCGAAAAACTGTTTTTT. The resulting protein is CASSPRRGEKLFF.